The 8 T cell receptor beta chains in this list originate from one sample, sequenced in a study of PD-1 blockade in classical Hodgkin lymphoma. Each patient experienced a relapse that followed autologous stem cell transplantation, and brentuximab vedotin exposure varied. The repertoire was sequenced with immunoSEQ multiplex PCR; TCRdb's copy has only in-frame clones and lacks some. The table has under 70,000 clones, 70% to 90% seen once. The specimen comprised peripheral blood mononuclear cells (PBMCs), sampled at baseline. The receptors were sampled from a human donor with classical Hodgkin lymphoma.

V gene TRBV5-8 combines with J gene TRBJ2-2; TRBD2 matches at 10 bases. Germline V gene data show CDR1 as SGHTS and CDR2 as YDEGEE. The V segment lost 3 bases and the J segment 4 bases; nucleotides outside the gene matches: 15. CDR3 size: 19 residues. The CDR3 protein is CASSWLLFTSGATTGELFF. Written as DNA, the CDR3 is TGTGCCAGCAGCTGGTTGCTGTTCACTAGCGGGGCAACCACCGGGGAGCTGTTTTTT.

The rearrangement links TRBV5-1 to TRBJ2-4; D might be TRBD1 (6 bases). The CDR3 runs to 15 residues. V was clipped by 0 bases and J by 4 bases, with 11 bases between them. Germline V CDR1 and CDR2: SGHRS, YFSETQ. In DNA form, the CDR3 reads TGCGCCAGCAGCTTGGATCCCGGACAGAAAAACATTCAGTACTTC. Protein: CASSLDPGQKNIQYF.

This clone was observed once. This sequence joins TRBV6-1 and TRBJ2-3, with D unclear. CDR3 length: 13 amino acids. The germline V gene has CDR1 MNHNS and CDR2 SASEGT. The V end was cut by 7 bases, the J end by 3 bases, with 11 bases between. CDR3 residues: CASIRVETDTQYF. CDR3 DNA sequence: TGTGCCAGCATTAGGGTAGAAACAGATACGCAGTATTTT.

This chain joins TRBV4-1 and TRBJ2-1, with 9 bases that match TRBD2. CDR3 length equals 15 residues. Trimming removed 1 base from V and 4 bases from J; junction bases left unmatched: 2. Germline V CDR1 and CDR2: MGHRA, YSYEKL. The CDR3 sequence: CASSQGGGAYNEQFF. As DNA, the CDR3 is TGCGCCAGCAGCCAAGGCGGGGGGGCTTACAATGAGCAGTTCTTC.

The rearrangement links TRBV10-3 to TRBJ1-1; no definite D call. Germline CDR1 reads ENHRY; CDR2 reads SYGVKD. The CDR3 is made up of 16 amino acids. V was pared by 2 bases and J by 0 bases, with 13 bases between. The CDR3 DNA sequence: TGTGCCATCAGTGAGAGGGCCTCCGGGCTGAACACTGAAGCTTTCTTT. This codes for CAISERASGLNTEAFF.

This clone was counted once. The V and J genes are TRBV25-1 and TRBJ2-7, with TRBD2 matching 8 bases. With 4 bases clipped from V and 2 bases from J, the junction kept 7 bases outside the gene matches. There are 15 residues in the CDR3. Germline loops: CDR1 MGHDK, CDR2 SYGVNS. The CDR3: CASSGRTSRAYEQYF. The CDR3, as DNA: TGTGCCAGCAGTGGACGGACTAGCCGTGCCTACGAGCAGTACTTC.

V is TRBV7-6 and J is TRBJ1-2, with D tentatively TRBD1 (6 bases). V dropped 1 base and J dropped 3 bases, with 9 bases sitting between them. The CDR3 spans 14 residues. Germline CDR1 reads SGHVS; CDR2 reads FNYEAQ. CDR3 DNA sequence: TGTGCCAGCAGCTTAGACCGGACAGACTATGGCTACACCTTC. Protein product: CASSLDRTDYGYTF.

This chain links TRBV7-9 with TRBJ2-7; D ambiguous. The germline V gene encodes CDR1 SEHNR and CDR2 FQNEAQ (reference sequence). V dropped 5 bases and J dropped 6 bases, with 11 bases sitting between them. CDR3 length equals 12 residues. CDR3 sequence: CASSPRGSEQYF. Here the CDR3 DNA reads TGTGCCAGCAGCCCCCGAGGTTCCGAGCAGTACTTC.